Listed here are 24 T cell receptor beta chains from one sample, sequenced in a study of control samples from healthy donors and cancer patients. Profiled with immunoSEQ multiplex PCR; TCRdb holds only in-frame clones, not every one. Among 150,000 to 200,000 clones listed, roughly 95% were seen once. The sample consisted of blood. All receptors come from a woman in her fifties or sixties in good health.

The chain has TRBV5-1 and TRBJ1-6; perhaps TRBD1 as D (5 bases). Trimming shortened V by 0 bases and J by 7 bases, and 8 bases separated the two germline ends. Germline V CDR1 and CDR2: SGHRS, YFSETQ. The CDR3 runs 14 residues. The CDR3 here is CASSLEGENSPLHF. The DNA for the CDR3 is TGCGCCAGCAGCTTGGAAGGGGAAAATTCACCCCTCCACTTT.

The rearrangement links TRBV25-1 to TRBJ1-2; the D is unclear. The CDR3 is 13 residues long. V shed 3 bases and J shed 7 bases, with 12 bases lying between them. Germline lookup yields CDR1 MGHDK and CDR2 SYGVNS. CDR3 in DNA: TGTGCCAGCAGTGACTTACCCTCTGGTGGCTACACCTTC. Translation: CASSDLPSGGYTF.

The chain has TRBV10-3 and TRBJ1-1; D is unclear. CDR3 length: 11 residues. Germline V gene data show CDR1 as ENHRY and CDR2 as SYGVKD. V was trimmed by 3 bases and J by 7 bases, leaving 6 bases between them. The CDR3 nucleotides are TGTGCCATCAGTGAAGGTTATGAAGCTTTCTTT. Protein product: CAISEGYEAFF.

The genes are TRBV18 and TRBJ1-4, with unresolved D. Germline V gene lookup returns CDR1 KGHSH and CDR2 LQKENI. The V end was cut by 4 bases, the J end by 0 bases, with 15 bases between. This CDR3 has 17 residues. The CDR3 DNA sequence: TGTGCCAGCTCACAGTCGCGAGGGAGAGCAACTAATGAAAAACTGTTTTTT. Translation gives CASSQSRGRATNEKLFF.

This rearrangement joins TRBV6-2 or TRBV6-3 to TRBJ2-1; 7 bases are shared with TRBD1. Trimming took 6 bases from V and 4 from J; bases not matched to a gene: 9. Per germline, CDR1 MNHEY and CDR2 SVGEGT. This CDR3 has 15 amino acids. The CDR3, as DNA: TGTGCCAGCAGCCCACAGGACAGGCCTTACAATGAGCAGTTCTTC. As protein: CASSPQDRPYNEQFF.

The rearrangement joins TRBV6-1 to TRBJ1-1; D call uncertain. The CDR3 loop spans 14 amino acids. CDR1 MNHNS and CDR2 SASEGT come from the germline V gene. Trimming pared 1 base from V and 0 bases from J, leaving 6 bases between. CDR3 sequence: CASSEVRLNTEAFF. The CDR3 region has the DNA TGTGCCAGCAGTGAAGTCAGGTTGAACACTGAAGCTTTCTTT.

As for this clone: A junction end diverges from the germline sequence, so it may reflect a read error. The CDR3 spells CASGSRTSGVYYEQFF. The CDR3 nucleotides read TGTGCTAGTGGTTCGCGGACTAGCGGGGTCTACTATGAGCAGTTCTTC. The chain links TRBV12-5 to TRBJ2-1; 12 nucleotides align to TRBD2. Per the germline V gene, CDR1 is LGHNT and CDR2 is FRNRAP. The length of the CDR3 is 16 residues.

The chain uses TRBV27 and TRBJ2-1, with 10 bases identical to TRBD1. V lost 6 bases, J lost 8 bases, and 13 bases stayed unmatched. Germline V gene data show CDR1 as MNHEY and CDR2 as SMNVEV (reference sequence). The CDR3 covers 16 residues. The CDR3 bases are TGTGCCAGCAGGAAACACCGGGACAGGGGCGTCGATGAGCAGTTCTTC. Its translation: CASRKHRDRGVDEQFF.

The CDR3 region has the DNA TGTGCCAGCAGCTCAATCCCCGGACAGTTTTACTCTGGAAACACCATATATTTT. This sequence encodes CASSSIPGQFYSGNTIYF. The J gene is TRBJ1-3, the V gene TRBV11-2, with D possibly TRBD1 on 6 matching bases. Germline CDR1 and CDR2: SGHAT and FQNNGV. The CDR3 loop spans 18 amino acids. The V and J ends lost 4 bases and 0 bases respectively, with 19 bases between them.

This rearrangement joins TRBV9 to TRBJ1-2; a possible D gene is TRBD1 (5 bases). V shed 3 bases and J shed 6 bases, with 15 bases lying between them. CDR1 SGDLS and CDR2 YYNGEE come from the germline V gene. The CDR3 consists of 14 residues. CDR3 in amino acids: CASSGGTLRDGYTF. CDR3 bases: TGTGCCAGCAGCGGGGGGACCTTAAGGGATGGCTACACCTTC.

The chain has TRBV24-1 and TRBJ2-3, with 12 bases lining up with TRBD2. Germline V gives CDR1 KGHDR, CDR2 SFDVKD. V trimming: 3 bases; J trimming: 2 bases; junction bases outside the gene matches: 5. The CDR3 runs to 17 residues. Written as DNA, the CDR3 is TGTGCCACCAGTGATGATCTAGCGGGGGGGAACACAGATACGCAGTATTTT. It encodes CATSDDLAGGNTDTQYF.

This sequence joins TRBV19 and TRBJ2-2; 8 bases map to TRBD1. J was trimmed by 4 bases and V by 3 bases; bases with no gene match: 7. This CDR3 is built from 16 residues. Germline CDR1 is LNHDA and CDR2 is SQIVND (reference sequence). The CDR3 DNA reads as TGTGCCAGTAGTATCCCGACAGGGGTTGGCACCGGGGAGCTGTTTTTT. Encoded protein: CASSIPTGVGTGELFF. Together with reference TRBV19 and TRBJ2-2, the CDR3 gives the full variable domain: DGGITQSPKYLFRKEGQNVTLSCEQNLNHDAMYWYRQDPGQGLRLIYYSQIVNDFQKGDIAEGYSVSREKKESFPLTVTSAQKNPTAFYLCASSIPTGVGTGELFFGEGSRLTVL.

The chain employs TRBV24-1 and TRBJ2-3; possible D gene TRBD2, 5 bases. Looked up from germline, CDR1 is KGHDR and CDR2 is SFDVKD. The CDR3 is 14 amino acids. The ends were cut back, 4 bases at V and 4 bases at J, with 11 bases in the middle. CDR3 amino acids: CATSDPGDADTQYF. In DNA, the CDR3 is TGTGCCACCAGTGACCCCGGGGATGCAGATACGCAGTATTTT.

The chain joins TRBV5-4 to TRBJ2-5; 7 nucleotides match TRBD1. Germline CDR1 is SGHNT and CDR2 is YYREEE (reference sequence). The CDR3 loop spans 16 amino acids. V shed 3 bases, J shed 2 bases, and the junction held 10 bases outside the gene matches. CDR3 residues: CASSYPIRDSQETQYF. In nucleotides, the CDR3 is TGTGCCAGCAGCTATCCTATCCGGGACAGTCAAGAGACCCAGTACTTC.

This rearrangement joins TRBV10-3 to TRBJ2-3, with D unclear. This CDR3 has 13 residues. The V gene lost 2 bases and the J gene lost 2 bases, with 5 bases spanning the gap. Germline CDR1 ENHRY, CDR2 SYGVKD. CDR3 DNA sequence: TGTGCCATCAGTGAGGGGGTCACAGATACGCAGTATTTT. Its translation is CAISEGVTDTQYF.

This chain connects TRBV9 to TRBJ1-1; TRBD1 is a possible D gene (5 bases). Germline CDR1 is SGDLS and CDR2 is YYNGEE. The CDR3 runs to 13 residues. Between the trimmed V and J ends, which lost 3 bases and 6 bases, there was a span of 12 bases. The chain's CDR3 is CASSGGRGAEAFF. For the CDR3, the DNA is TGTGCCAGCAGCGGGGGCCGTGGGGCTGAAGCTTTCTTT. The whole variable domain, remainder taken from reference TRBV9 and TRBJ1-1, is DSGVTQTPKHLITATGQRVTLRCSPRSGDLSVYWYQQSLDQGLQFLIQYYNGEERAKGNILERFSAQQFPDLHSELNLSSLELGDSALYFCASSGGRGAEAFFGQGTRLTVV.

This CDR3 is CASSQASRTSSGNTIYF. The CDR3 nucleotides are TGTGCCAGCAGCCAAGCTTCTCGCACTTCCTCTGGAAACACCATATATTTT. The chain combines TRBV3-1 (or the pseudogene TRBV3-2) with TRBJ1-3; no clear D gene. This CDR3 spans 17 amino acids. Germline-derived CDR1 and CDR2 are LGHDT and YNNKEL (reference sequence). V gave up 1 base and J gave up 0 bases, with 13 bases separating them.

The rearrangement uses TRBV5-6 and TRBJ1-6, with D tentatively TRBD1 (5 bases). Germline CDR1 SGHDT, CDR2 YYEEEE. V dropped 1 base and J dropped 0 bases, with 11 bases sitting between them. This CDR3 region has 17 residues. CDR3 sequence: CASSLYGTSSYNSPLHF. CDR3 in DNA: TGTGCCAGCAGCTTGTACGGGACGAGCTCCTATAATTCACCCCTCCACTTT.

CDR3: CASSPEPAGGGQPQHF. For the CDR3, the DNA is TGTGCCAGCTCACCCGAACCCGCAGGGGGCGGTCAGCCCCAGCATTTT. This chain joins TRBV18 and TRBJ1-5; TRBD1 aligns across 8 bases. V was pared by 3 bases and J by 6 bases, with 10 bases of the junction left unmatched. The CDR3 sequence is 16 residues long. Germline CDR1 KGHSH, CDR2 LQKENI.

The genes are TRBV2 and TRBJ2-7; 8 positions match TRBD2. Trimming at V came to 5 bases and at J to 3 bases, leaving 0 bases not matched to a gene. The germline CDR1 and CDR2 sequences are SNHLY and FYNNEI. The length of the CDR3 is 12 residues. CDR3 nucleotides: TGTGCCAGCAGTAGCGGGGGCTACGAGCAGTACTTC. Translation gives CASSSGGYEQYF.

The chain is built from TRBV7-9 and TRBJ2-3, with 12 bases matching TRBD2. Germline lookup yields CDR1 SEHNR and CDR2 FQNEAQ (reference sequence). CDR3 size: 19 residues. The junction had 12 bases not matched to a gene; V was cut back by 5 bases and J by 0 bases. The CDR3 nucleotides are TGTGCCAGCAGCGCTCTAATCCGACTAGCGGGGGTTAGCACAGATACGCAGTATTTT. It is translated as CASSALIRLAGVSTDTQYF.

Note on this clone: Other DNA variants within this sample encode the same CDR3. The CDR3 region is CATSDGDRAQHF. The DNA for the CDR3 is TGTGCCACCAGTGATGGGGACAGGGCCCAGCATTTT. The V and J genes are TRBV24-1 and TRBJ1-5; TRBD1 matches 9 bases. This CDR3 has 12 residues. Germline lookup yields CDR1 KGHDR and CDR2 SFDVKD. V was pared by 3 bases and J by 11 bases, with 1 base of the junction left unmatched.

J is TRBJ2-7 and V is TRBV6-6; D perhaps matches TRBD1 (6 bases). CDR1 is MNHNY, CDR2 SVGAGI, per germline (reference sequence). The length of the CDR3 is 11 residues. V was pared by 11 bases and J by 5 bases, with 13 bases between. The CDR3 sequence: CASSTGDEQYF. DNA for the CDR3: TGTGCCTCCTCGACAGGCGACGAGCAGTACTTC.

This chain joins TRBV13 and TRBJ1-1, with 10 positions matching TRBD1. This CDR3 contains 15 residues. Germline-derived CDR1 and CDR2 are PRHDT and FYEKMQ (reference sequence). Trimming took 5 bases from V and 5 from J; bases not matched to a gene: 8. The CDR3 DNA reads as TGTGCCAGCAGCGCCCGGGACAGGGGCAAAACTGAAGCTTTCTTT. It translates to CASSARDRGKTEAFF. The complete variable domain, with remaining parts taken from reference TRBV13 and TRBJ1-1, reads AAGVIQSPRHLIKEKRETATLKCYPIPRHDTVYWYQQGPGQDPQFLISFYEKMQSDKGSIPDRFSAQQFSDYHSELNMSSLELGDSALYFCASSARDRGKTEAFFGQGTRLTVV.